The 5 T cell receptor beta chains below all came from one sample that was sequenced in a study of T-cell reconstitution after alpha-beta-depleted transplantation in children. A TCRbeta library incorporating unique molecular identifiers was prepared. TCRdb recomputed calls from the PCR reads with MiXCR, one row per CDR3 protein. The sample lists around 300,000 distinct CDR3 sequences; 23% were seen once. The sample was PBMCs, mostly from graft donor cells, taken 180 days after TCRalphabeta/CD19-depleted stem cell transplant. The receptors derive from a male patient under 18 who had a stem cell transplant for acute lymphoblastic leukemia, so the T cells may come from the graft donor.

The chain combines TRBV4-1 with TRBJ1-4; 9 bases fit TRBD1. With 1 base clipped from V and 5 bases from J, the junction kept 2 bases outside the gene matches. There are 15 residues in the CDR3. Germline V CDR1 and CDR2: MGHRA, YSYEKL. CDR3 protein: CASSQVGTGNEKLFF. CDR3 in DNA: TGCGCCAGCAGCCAAGTGGGGACAGGGAATGAAAAACTGTTTTTT.

This clonotype was detected only a few times. V and J are TRBV4-1 and TRBJ2-3, with D unresolved. Between the trimmed V and J ends, which lost 0 bases and 1 base, there was a span of 11 bases. Looked up from germline, CDR1 is MGHRA and CDR2 is YSYEKL. This CDR3 has 16 residues. CDR3 sequence (DNA): TGCGCCAGCAGCCAAGAAGTTGGGTTGGGCACAGATACGCAGTATTTT. This translates into CASSQEVGLGTDTQYF.

This clonotype was seen a few times. The chain has TRBV5-1 and TRBJ2-1; TRBD2 might be the D (5 bases). The V gene lost 3 bases and the J gene lost 3 bases, with 13 bases spanning the gap. The CDR3 is 15 amino acids. Per the germline V gene, CDR1 is SGHRS and CDR2 is YFSETQ. CDR3 in amino acids: CASSSSGYYYNEQFF. CDR3 nucleotides: TGCGCCAGCAGCTCATCGGGGTACTACTACAATGAGCAGTTCTTC.

This chain joins TRBV5-1 and TRBJ2-7; TRBD2 matches at 11 bases. Germline-derived CDR1 and CDR2 are SGHRS and YFSETQ. V dropped 4 bases and J dropped 3; count of bases not matched to a gene: 6. The CDR3 has 15 amino acids. This chain's CDR3 is CASSATSGSYYEQYF. The CDR3 coding sequence is TGCGCCAGCAGCGCAACTAGCGGGAGTTACTACGAGCAGTACTTC.

In its sample, this clonotype was seen a few times. V is TRBV20-1 and J is TRBJ1-1, with D uncertain. CDR3 length: 15 residues. Germline assignment: CDR1 DFQATT and CDR2 SNEGSKA (reference sequence). V lost 3 bases and J 0 bases, leaving 14 bases between the germline ends. CDR3 protein: CSARDRRSMNTEAFF. The CDR3 bases are TGCAGTGCTAGGGACCGGCGGTCCATGAACACTGAAGCTTTCTTT.